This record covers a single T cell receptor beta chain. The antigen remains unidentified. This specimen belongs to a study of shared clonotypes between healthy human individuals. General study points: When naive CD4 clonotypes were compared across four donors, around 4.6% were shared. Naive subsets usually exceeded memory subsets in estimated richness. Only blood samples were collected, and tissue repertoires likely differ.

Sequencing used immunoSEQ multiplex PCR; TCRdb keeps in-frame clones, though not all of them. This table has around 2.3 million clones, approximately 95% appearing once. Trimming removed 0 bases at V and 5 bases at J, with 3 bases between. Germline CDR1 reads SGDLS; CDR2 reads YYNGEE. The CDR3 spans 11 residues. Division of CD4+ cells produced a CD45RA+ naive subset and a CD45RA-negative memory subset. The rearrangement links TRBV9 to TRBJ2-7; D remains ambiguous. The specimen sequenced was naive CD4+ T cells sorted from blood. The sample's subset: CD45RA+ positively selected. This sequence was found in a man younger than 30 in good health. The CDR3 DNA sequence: TGTGCCAGCAGCGTAGACCACGAGCAGTACTTC. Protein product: CASSVDHEQYF. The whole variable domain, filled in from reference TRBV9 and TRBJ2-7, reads DSGVTQTPKHLITATGQRVTLRCSPRSGDLSVYWYQQSLDQGLQFLIQYYNGEERAKGNILERFSAQQFPDLHSELNLSSLELGDSALYFCASSVDHEQYFGPGTRLTVT.